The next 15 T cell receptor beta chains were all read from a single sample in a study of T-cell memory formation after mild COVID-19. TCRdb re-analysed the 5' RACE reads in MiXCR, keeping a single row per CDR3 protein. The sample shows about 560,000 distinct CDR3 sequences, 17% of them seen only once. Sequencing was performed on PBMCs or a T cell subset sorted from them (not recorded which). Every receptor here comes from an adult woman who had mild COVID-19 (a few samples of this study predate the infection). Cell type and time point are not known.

The CDR3 nucleotides are TGTGCCAGCAGTCCCCGCAGGGGGCCCTCATACATCATGAACACTGAAGCTTTCTTT. Protein product: CASSPRRGPSYIMNTEAFF. The chain couples TRBV12-3 or TRBV12-4 to TRBJ1-1; TRBD1 agrees at 8 bases. The CDR3 covers 19 residues. V lost 5 bases and J lost 0; bases outside the gene matches: 17.

DNA of the CDR3: TGTGCCAGCGGCGGCCGAGGAGGGTCCTACAATGAGCAGTTCTTC. Residues: CASGGRGGSYNEQFF. This rearrangement joins TRBV6-2 or TRBV6-3 to TRBJ2-1, with D possibly being TRBD2 (6 bases). Germline CDR1 MNHEY, CDR2 SVGEGT. CDR3 size: 15 residues. Trimming left V 8 bases short and J 1 base short, with 15 bases between.

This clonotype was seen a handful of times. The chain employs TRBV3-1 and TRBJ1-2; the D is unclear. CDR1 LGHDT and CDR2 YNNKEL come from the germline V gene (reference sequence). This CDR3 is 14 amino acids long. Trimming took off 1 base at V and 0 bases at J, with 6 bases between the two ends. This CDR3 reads CASSQGGPNYGYTF. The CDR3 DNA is TGTGCCAGCAGCCAAGGTGGCCCTAACTATGGCTACACCTTC.

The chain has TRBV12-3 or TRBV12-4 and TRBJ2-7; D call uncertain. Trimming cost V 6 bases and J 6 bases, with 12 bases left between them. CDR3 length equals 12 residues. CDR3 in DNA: TGTGCCAGCAGCCAAGACCTGATCGAGCAGTACTTC. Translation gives CASSQDLIEQYF.

The CDR3 coding sequence is TGTGCCAGCAGTTCGCCCGGGCCGGGGACTAATGAAAAACTGTTTTTT. Translating gives CASSSPGPGTNEKLFF. V usage is TRBV28 and J usage is TRBJ1-4; D is undetermined. Per germline, CDR1 MDHEN and CDR2 SYDVKM. Trimming cost V 4 bases and J 2 bases, with 14 bases left between them. The CDR3 is made up of 16 amino acids.

CDR3 loop: CASSPGIERWKRQFF. The CDR3 DNA is TGTGCCAGCTCACCAGGTATCGAGCGGTGGAAAAGGCAGTTCTTC. The chain recombines TRBV18 with TRBJ2-1, with D perhaps matching TRBD2 (5 bases). The germline gives CDR1 KGHSH, CDR2 LQKENI. V was trimmed by 2 bases and J by 12 bases, leaving 20 bases between them. The CDR3 contains 15 residues.

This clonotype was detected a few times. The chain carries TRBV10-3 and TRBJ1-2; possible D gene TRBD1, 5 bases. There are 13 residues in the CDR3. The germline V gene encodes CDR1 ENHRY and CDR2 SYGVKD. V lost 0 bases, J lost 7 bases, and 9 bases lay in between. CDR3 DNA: TGTGCCATCAGTGAGTCGGGGGGAAGTGGCTACACCTTC. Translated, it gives CAISESGGSGYTF.

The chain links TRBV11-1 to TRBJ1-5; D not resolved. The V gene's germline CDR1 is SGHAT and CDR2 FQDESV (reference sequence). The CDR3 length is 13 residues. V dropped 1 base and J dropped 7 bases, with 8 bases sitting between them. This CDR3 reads CASSLESAQPQHF. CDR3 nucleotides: TGTGCCAGCAGCTTAGAGTCGGCGCAGCCCCAGCATTTT.

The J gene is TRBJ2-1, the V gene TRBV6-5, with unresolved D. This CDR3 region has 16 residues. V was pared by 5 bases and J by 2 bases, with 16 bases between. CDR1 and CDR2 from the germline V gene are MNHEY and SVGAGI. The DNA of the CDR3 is TGTGCCAGCAGTCAAGGGTCTGCGGTTGCCTACAATGAGCAGTTCTTC. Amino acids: CASSQGSAVAYNEQFF.

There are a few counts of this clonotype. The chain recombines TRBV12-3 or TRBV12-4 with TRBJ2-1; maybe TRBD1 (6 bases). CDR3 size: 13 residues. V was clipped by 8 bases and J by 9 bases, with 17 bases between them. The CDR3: CASLPAGDGEQFF. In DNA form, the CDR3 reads TGTGCCAGCCTCCCGGCAGGGGATGGTGAGCAGTTCTTC.

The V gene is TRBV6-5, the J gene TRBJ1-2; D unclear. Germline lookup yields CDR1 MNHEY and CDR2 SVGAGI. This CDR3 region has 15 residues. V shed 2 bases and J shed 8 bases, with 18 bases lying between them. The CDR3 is CASSYHDRLGSGYTF. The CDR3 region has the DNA TGTGCCAGCAGTTACCACGATCGGTTGGGGAGCGGCTACACCTTC.

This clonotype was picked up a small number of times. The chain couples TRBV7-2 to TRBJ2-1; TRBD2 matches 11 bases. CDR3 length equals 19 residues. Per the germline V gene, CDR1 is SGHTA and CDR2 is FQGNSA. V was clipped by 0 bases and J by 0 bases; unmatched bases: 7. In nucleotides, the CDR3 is TGTGCCAGCAGCTTAGCGGCTAGCGGGGGGTCTTTCTCCTACAATGAGCAGTTCTTC. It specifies CASSLAASGGSFSYNEQFF. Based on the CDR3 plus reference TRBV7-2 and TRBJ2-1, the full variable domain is GAGVSQSPSNKVTEKGKDVELRCDPISGHTALYWYRQSLGQGLEFLIYFQGNSAPDKSGLPSDRFSAERTGGSVSTLTIQRTQQEDSAVYLCASSLAASGGSFSYNEQFFGPGTRLTVL.

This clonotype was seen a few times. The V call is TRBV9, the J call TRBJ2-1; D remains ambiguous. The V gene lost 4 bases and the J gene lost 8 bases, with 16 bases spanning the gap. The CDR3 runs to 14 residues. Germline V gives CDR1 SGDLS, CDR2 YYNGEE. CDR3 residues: CASSPQDLRDEQFF. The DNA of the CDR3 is TGTGCCAGCAGCCCTCAGGACCTACGCGATGAGCAGTTCTTC.

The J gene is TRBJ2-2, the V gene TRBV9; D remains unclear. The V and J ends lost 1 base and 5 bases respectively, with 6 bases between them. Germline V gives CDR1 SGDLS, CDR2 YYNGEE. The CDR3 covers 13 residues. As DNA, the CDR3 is TGTGCCAGCAGCGTATCAGCAACCGGGGAGCTGTTTTTT. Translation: CASSVSATGELFF.

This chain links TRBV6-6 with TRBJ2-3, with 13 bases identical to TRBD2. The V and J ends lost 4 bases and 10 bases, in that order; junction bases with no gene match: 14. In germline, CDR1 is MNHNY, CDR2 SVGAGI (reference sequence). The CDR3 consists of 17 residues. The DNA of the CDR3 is TGTGCCAGCAGTTCCCCACTAGCGGGGGGGCCCGGTTTCGCGCAGTATTTT. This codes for CASSSPLAGGPGFAQYF.